This T cell receptor (beta chain) was profiled in a study of shared clonotypes between healthy human individuals. Study in general: The cohort comprised a couple of women and three men. Their ages spanned 18 to 49 years.

Worth noting for this clone: Its antigen is as yet unknown.

Study-wide points: Estimated richness was generally greater in naive than memory subsets.

Clones were read by immunoSEQ multiplex PCR, and TCRdb kept only the in-frame ones, dropping some. Of millions of clones listed, more than 80% are singletons. CDR1 and CDR2 (germline): ENHRY, SYGVKD. The CDR3 length is 15 residues. Trimming removed 7 bases from V and 4 bases from J; junction bases left unmatched: 7. Sequenced: naive CD4+ T cells sorted from blood. The sample's subset: CD45RA+ positively selected. The rearrangement links TRBV10-3 to TRBJ2-2; 9 nucleotides line up with TRBD2. This clonotype was obtained from a man younger than 35 in good health. The CDR3 sequence is CAITAGGLSTGELFF. As DNA, the CDR3 is TGTGCCATCACCGCGGGAGGGCTGAGCACCGGGGAGCTGTTTTTT.